Listed below are T cell receptor beta chains from one sample, sequenced in a study of beta chain features in type 1 diabetes. Some clones are missing from TCRdb's copy, which holds only in-frame ones; the method was immunoSEQ multiplex PCR. The data show 200,000 to 250,000 clones, under 70% seen once. Specimen: naive CD4+ T cells from blood. These receptors all stem from a man younger than 40 in good health. The CDR3 runs from the conserved cysteine through the conserved F or W. The D gene is left open where the match is weak. Size tells how often a clone was seen (once, few, many) or the class of an expanded clone, and some rows leave it out.

d_gene: .
abundance: few
v_gene: TRBV29-1
j_gene: TRBJ2-7
len: 11
CDR3nt: TGCAGCGTTGAAGGTTTGAGCGAGCAGTACTTC
CDR3aa: CSVEGLSEQYF

d_gene: .
abundance: .
v_gene: TRBV19
j_gene: TRBJ2-5
len: 11
CDR3nt: TGTGCCAGTAGCCGAGCAGAGACCCAGTACTTC
CDR3aa: CASSRAETQYF

d_gene: .
abundance: few
v_gene: TRBV2
j_gene: TRBJ2-2
len: 13
CDR3nt: TGTGCCAGCAGTGGCCGGGACACCGGGGAGCTGTTTTTT
CDR3aa: CASSGRDTGELFF

d_gene: TRBD2
abundance: .
v_gene: TRBV7-2
j_gene: TRBJ2-2
len: 17
CDR3nt: TGTGCCAGCAGCTCGACCGGGTCGGCTAGCGGGAGGGAGGAGCTGTTTTTT
CDR3aa: CASSSTGSASGREELFF

d_gene: .
abundance: .
v_gene: TRBV2
j_gene: TRBJ1-1
len: 14
CDR3nt: TGTGCCAGCAGTGTTCTCCCGGGGGGCACTGAAGCTTTCTTT
CDR3aa: CASSVLPGGTEAFF

d_gene: .
abundance: .
v_gene: TRBV7-9
j_gene: TRBJ1-1
len: 11
CDR3nt: TGTGCCAGCAGCTTGGACACTGAAGCTTTCTTT
CDR3aa: CASSLDTEAFF

d_gene: TRBD1
abundance: .
v_gene: TRBV18
j_gene: TRBJ2-5
len: 12
CDR3nt: TGTGCCAGCTCACCCAGGGGGGAGACCCAGTACTTC
CDR3aa: CASSPRGETQYF

d_gene: .
abundance: few
v_gene: TRBV4-2
j_gene: TRBJ1-5
len: 16
CDR3nt: TGTGCCAGCAGCCAAGAGGTAAAGGGCAGCAATCAGCCCCAGCATTTT
CDR3aa: CASSQEVKGSNQPQHF

d_gene: TRBD1
abundance: .
v_gene: TRBV29-1
j_gene: TRBJ1-1
len: 14
CDR3nt: TGCAGCGTAGATCGACAGGGGACGTACACTGAAGCTTTCTTT
CDR3aa: CSVDRQGTYTEAFF

d_gene: .
abundance: few
v_gene: TRBV2
j_gene: TRBJ2-5
len: 13
CDR3nt: TGTGCCAGCAGGACTAGTATTGCGCAGACCCAGTACTTC
CDR3aa: CASRTSIAQTQYF

d_gene: .
abundance: .
v_gene: TRBV29-1
j_gene: TRBJ2-3
len: 13
CDR3nt: TGCAGTGGTAGAGGGGGGGCGCGGGATACGCAGTATTTT
CDR3aa: CSGRGGARDTQYF

d_gene: .
abundance: .
v_gene: TRBV2
j_gene: TRBJ2-7
len: 11
CDR3nt: TGTGCCAGCAGGGACTCTGGCGAGCAGTACTTC
CDR3aa: CASRDSGEQYF

d_gene: .
abundance: .
v_gene: TRBV29-1
j_gene: TRBJ2-5
len: 10
CDR3nt: TGCAGCGCCGGCGATGAGACCCAGTACTTC
CDR3aa: CSAGDETQYF

d_gene: TRBD2
abundance: .
v_gene: TRBV27
j_gene: TRBJ2-1
len: 14
CDR3nt: TGTGCCAGCAGTTTGGTTGCGGGAGGGGGTGAGCAGTTCTTC
CDR3aa: CASSLVAGGGEQFF

d_gene: .
abundance: few
v_gene: TRBV7-9
j_gene: TRBJ2-5
len: 10
CDR3nt: TGTGCCAGCGCCCCGCGGGCCCAGTACTTC
CDR3aa: CASAPRAQYF

d_gene: .
abundance: .
v_gene: TRBV15
j_gene: TRBJ2-4
len: 14
CDR3nt: TGTGCCACCAGCCGTACATTAGCCAAAAACATTCAGTACTTC
CDR3aa: CATSRTLAKNIQYF

d_gene: .
abundance: .
v_gene: TRBV15
j_gene: TRBJ2-7
len: 14
CDR3nt: TGTGCCACCAGCTCGTTTAGGGGTTCGAAGGAGCAGTACTTC
CDR3aa: CATSSFRGSKEQYF

d_gene: .
abundance: .
v_gene: TRBV10-3
j_gene: TRBJ2-5
len: 13
CDR3nt: TGTGCCATCAGTGAGGCGGAAGAAGAGACCCAGTACTTC
CDR3aa: CAISEAEEETQYF

d_gene: .
abundance: .
v_gene: TRBV29-1
j_gene: TRBJ2-1
len: 14
CDR3nt: TGCAGCACACGGCGGCCACCGGGGGACAATGAGCAGTTCTTC
CDR3aa: CSTRRPPGDNEQFF

d_gene: TRBD2
abundance: .
v_gene: TRBV5-1
j_gene: TRBJ2-7
len: 15
CDR3nt: TGCGCCAGCAGCTTGCTAGCGGGAGGCAACTACGAGCAGTACTTC
CDR3aa: CASSLLAGGNYEQYF

d_gene: .
abundance: .
v_gene: TRBV29-1
j_gene: TRBJ2-2
len: 15
CDR3nt: TGCAGCGTTGGGCTTCGCAGGCTGAACACCGGGGAGCTGTTTTTT
CDR3aa: CSVGLRRLNTGELFF

d_gene: .
abundance: once
v_gene: TRBV30
j_gene: TRBJ1-5
len: 13
CDR3nt: TGTGCCTGGAGTGGCCAGGGGAATCAGCCCCAGCATTTT
CDR3aa: CAWSGQGNQPQHF

d_gene: .
abundance: .
v_gene: TRBV7-9
j_gene: TRBJ1-1
len: 14
CDR3nt: TGTGCCAGCAGCTTCTGGCAGATGAACACTGAAGCTTTCTTT
CDR3aa: CASSFWQMNTEAFF

d_gene: .
abundance: .
v_gene: TRBV5-1
j_gene: TRBJ2-5
len: 15
CDR3nt: TGCGCCAGCATCCTAGGACGGGGGCGCCGCGAGACCCAGTACTTC
CDR3aa: CASILGRGRRETQYF

d_gene: .
abundance: few
v_gene: TRBV4-2
j_gene: TRBJ1-1
len: 12
CDR3nt: TGTGCCAGCAGCGCCAAGGGAGTTGAGGCTTTCTTT
CDR3aa: CASSAKGVEAFF

d_gene: .
abundance: few
v_gene: TRBV29-1
j_gene: TRBJ2-7
len: 12
CDR3nt: TGCAGCGTTGGCGGCAGTACCTACGAGCAGTACTTC
CDR3aa: CSVGGSTYEQYF

d_gene: .
abundance: .
v_gene: TRBV20-1
j_gene: TRBJ1-2
len: 11
CDR3nt: TGCAGTATTCCGGGGGACTATGGCTACACCTTC
CDR3aa: CSIPGDYGYTF

d_gene: .
abundance: .
v_gene: TRBV9
j_gene: TRBJ2-3
len: 14
CDR3nt: TGTGCCAGCAGCGTAGAAGCCACGCCAGATACGCAGTATTTT
CDR3aa: CASSVEATPDTQYF

d_gene: .
abundance: .
v_gene: TRBV7-9
j_gene: TRBJ1-2
len: 13
CDR3nt: TGTGCCAGCAGCTTAGAGACACTGGGCGGCTACACCTTC
CDR3aa: CASSLETLGGYTF

d_gene: .
abundance: .
v_gene: TRBV25-1
j_gene: TRBJ2-3
len: 14
CDR3nt: TGTGCCAGCAGTGAATCAAGGCCCCCAGATACGCAGTATTTT
CDR3aa: CASSESRPPDTQYF

d_gene: .
abundance: once
v_gene: TRBV28
j_gene: TRBJ2-4
len: 13
CDR3nt: TGTGCCAGCAGGAACAGGGTGGGCGGCATTCAGTACTTC
CDR3aa: CASRNRVGGIQYF

d_gene: .
abundance: few
v_gene: TRBV30
j_gene: TRBJ1-2
len: 16
CDR3nt: TGTGCCTCAATCCGATCCCAGGCCACCTTGGGCTTCGGCTACACCTTC
CDR3aa: CASIRSQATLGFGYTF

d_gene: .
abundance: .
v_gene: TRBV25-1
j_gene: TRBJ2-3
len: 17
CDR3nt: TGTGCCAGCAGTGAATTGGTGGCGGGCCCTAGCACAGATACGCAGTATTTT
CDR3aa: CASSELVAGPSTDTQYF

d_gene: .
abundance: .
v_gene: TRBV11-2
j_gene: TRBJ2-3
len: 17
CDR3nt: TGTGCCAGCAGCTTAGCCCTGCCAGGGTCTGCCACAGATACGCAGTATTTT
CDR3aa: CASSLALPGSATDTQYF

d_gene: .
abundance: .
v_gene: TRBV2
j_gene: TRBJ1-1
len: 14
CDR3nt: TGTGCCAGCAGTGTAATAGTTGGGAACACTGAAGCTTTCTTT
CDR3aa: CASSVIVGNTEAFF

d_gene: .
abundance: once
v_gene: TRBV7-2
j_gene: TRBJ1-1
len: 15
CDR3nt: TGTGCCAGCAGCACCCCGGGACGGGGGGGCACTGAAGCTTTCTTT
CDR3aa: CASSTPGRGGTEAFF